These T cell receptor beta chains were read from a single sample in a study of blood T cell dynamics during melanoma immunotherapy. Using immunoSEQ multiplex PCR, the repertoire was profiled, and TCRdb retains in-frame clones only, with some absent. Here the sample spans under 4,500 clones, 90% to 97% being singletons. The specimen comprised effector memory CD8+ T cells from blood, sampled from a patient treated with checkpoint blockade. Receptors were obtained from a human donor with melanoma. Each CDR3 is given with its conserved first and last residue. The D gene is left open where the match is weak. Clone size is shown for a subset of rows, as once, few, many or a class of expanded clone.

V gene	J gene	clone size	D gene	CDR3 protein	CDR3 DNA
TRBV9	TRBJ2-3	-	-	CASSPGMGSDTQYF	TGTGCCAGCAGCCCGGGGATGGGATCAGATACGCAGTATTTT
TRBV7-7	TRBJ2-5	-	TRBD1	CASSQGVRETQYF	TGTGCTAGCAGCCAGGGGGTTAGGGAGACCCAGTACTTC
TRBV19	TRBJ2-6	-	TRBD1	CASSRTGGSGANVLTF	TGTGCCAGTAGTAGGACAGGGGGTAGTGGGGCCAACGTCCTGACTTTC
TRBV18	TRBJ1-5	-	-	CASSPDSRNQPQHF	TGTGCCAGCTCACCCGACAGTCGCAATCAGCCCCAGCATTTT
TRBV5-1	TRBJ1-3	-	-	CASSFSSRNPGNTIYF	TGCGCCAGCAGCTTCTCTAGTCGCAACCCCGGAAACACCATATATTTT
TRBV7-9	TRBJ2-1	-	TRBD2	CASSKLAGVMYEQFF	TGTGCCAGCAGCAAGCTAGCGGGAGTCATGTATGAGCAGTTCTTC
TRBV9	TRBJ1-1	few	-	CASSVGDSTEAFF	TGTGCCAGCAGCGTCGGGGATAGCACTGAAGCTTTCTTT
TRBV19	TRBJ2-1	-	TRBD2	CASSISGGPDFNEQFF	TGTGCCAGTAGTATTTCGGGAGGGCCTGATTTCAATGAGCAGTTCTTC
TRBV27	TRBJ2-3	-	TRBD2	CASSTGGRGTDTQYF	TGTGCCAGCAGTACCGGGGGGAGGGGCACAGATACGCAGTATTTT
TRBV19	TRBJ2-7	-	-	CASSILAGEEQYF	TGTGCCAGTAGTATATTGGCAGGGGAAGAGCAGTACTTC
TRBV7-7	TRBJ2-7	-	-	CASSPGPGVEQYF	TGTGCCAGCAGCCCGGGGCCAGGGGTTGAGCAGTACTTC